Here is one TCR beta chain with its context. CDR3 length equals 14 residues. V was pared by 0 bases and J by 5 bases, with 10 bases between. Germline CDR1 and CDR2: LGHDT and YNNKEL (reference sequence). The protocol was immunoSEQ multiplex PCR, while the TCRdb copy is restricted to in-frame clones and leaves out a portion. The table includes 75,000 to 85,000 clones, 88% detected once. This sample stems from a study of blood T cell repertoires in COVID-19. J is TRBJ2-5 and V is TRBV3-1 (or the pseudogene TRBV3-2); D is unresolved. This sequence was found in a human donor in a cohort sampled during active COVID-19. Input material: peripheral blood. The CDR3 DNA is TGTGCCAGCAGCCAAGATCCAGGCCCGGAGACCCAGTACTTC. As protein: CASSQDPGPETQYF.